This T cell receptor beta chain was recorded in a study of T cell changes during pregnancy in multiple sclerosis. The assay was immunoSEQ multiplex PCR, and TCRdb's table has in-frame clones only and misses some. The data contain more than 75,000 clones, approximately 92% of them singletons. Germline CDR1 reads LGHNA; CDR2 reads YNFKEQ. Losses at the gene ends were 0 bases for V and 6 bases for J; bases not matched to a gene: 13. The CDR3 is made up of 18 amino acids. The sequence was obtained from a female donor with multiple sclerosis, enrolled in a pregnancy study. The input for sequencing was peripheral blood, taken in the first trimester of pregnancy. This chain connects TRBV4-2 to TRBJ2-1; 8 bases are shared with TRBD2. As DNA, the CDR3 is TGTGCCAGCAGCCAAGATTTGAAGCCGGGACTAGTCATCAATGAGCAGTTCTTC. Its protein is CASSQDLKPGLVINEQFF.